This T cell receptor (beta chain) was identified during a study of patients and donors after allogeneic stem cell transplantation. TCRdb re-called the RT-PCR reads with MiXCR, one entry per CDR3 protein. The data hold approximately 20,000 distinct CDR3 sequences, with 4.5% to 6% observed a single time. Trimming pared 4 bases from V and 0 bases from J, leaving 11 bases between. Germline CDR1 reads SGDLS; CDR2 reads YYNGEE. The CDR3 totals 14 residues. This clonotype was observed a handful of times. This receptor was obtained from a human donor who was either an allogeneic HSCT recipient or a stem cell or donor lymphocyte infusion donor (not recorded which). It is not recorded whose cells these are; they may come from a transplant donor. Sequenced input: blood, either unsorted or a sorted T cell fraction (not recorded which). The rearrangement uses TRBV9 and TRBJ2-7; D is unclear. The DNA for the CDR3 is TGTGCCAGCAGCCCAACACCGAGCTCCTACGAGCAGTACTTC. Protein product: CASSPTPSSYEQYF. The full variable domain, rest sourced from reference TRBV9 and TRBJ2-7, is DSGVTQTPKHLITATGQRVTLRCSPRSGDLSVYWYQQSLDQGLQFLIQYYNGEERAKGNILERFSAQQFPDLHSELNLSSLELGDSALYFCASSPTPSSYEQYFGPGTRLTVT.